The 12 T cell receptor beta chains in this list originate from one sample, sequenced in a study of shared clonotypes between healthy human individuals. Sequencing used immunoSEQ multiplex PCR; TCRdb keeps in-frame clones, though not all of them. This sample has roughly 2,000,000 clones, with about 95% found just once. CD8 cells regarded as naive lacked CD45RO, were positively chosen for CCR7, and omitted terminally differentiated effector memory CD45RA+ cells. Sequencing input: naive CD8+ T cells sorted from blood. The receptors shown here come from a man aged 18 to 30 in good health.

The J gene is TRBJ1-1, the V gene TRBV7-9; the D gene is possibly TRBD1 (5 bases). This CDR3 is 11 amino acids long. Trimming pared 11 bases from V and 4 bases from J, leaving 11 bases between. The germline CDR1 and CDR2 sequences are SEHNR and FQNEAQ (reference sequence). The CDR3 DNA is TGTGCCGGGGAGGGGACCACTGAAGCTTTCTTT. This translates into CAGEGTTEAFF.

Here the CDR3 reads CASSLVEGSEQYF. The CDR3 coding sequence is TGTGCCAGCAGTTTAGTGGAGGGAAGCGAGCAGTACTTC. This sequence joins TRBV27 and TRBJ2-7; tentative D call: TRBD2 (6 bases). Germline CDR1 is MNHEY and CDR2 is SMNVEV (reference sequence). This CDR3 has 13 residues. Trimming took off 2 bases at V and 6 bases at J, with 11 bases between the two ends.

The sample holds a few counts of this clone. The rearrangement joins TRBV19 to TRBJ1-1, with a possible D match to TRBD1 (5 bases). CDR3 length: 15 amino acids. V shed 1 base and J shed 0 bases, with 9 bases lying between them. Germline CDR1 reads LNHDA; CDR2 reads SQIVND (reference sequence). The CDR3 region is CASSIGDSLNTEAFF. The CDR3 DNA sequence: TGTGCCAGTAGTATAGGGGACTCTCTGAACACTGAAGCTTTCTTT. The complete variable domain, with remaining parts taken from reference TRBV19 and TRBJ1-1, reads DGGITQSPKYLFRKEGQNVTLSCEQNLNHDAMYWYRQDPGQGLRLIYYSQIVNDFQKGDIAEGYSVSREKKESFPLTVTSAQKNPTAFYLCASSIGDSLNTEAFFGQGTRLTVV.

The chain combines TRBV28 with TRBJ2-5; no clear D gene. The V gene lost 5 bases and the J gene lost 5 bases, with 12 bases spanning the gap. This CDR3 contains 13 residues. Germline assignment: CDR1 MDHEN and CDR2 SYDVKM. The CDR3 region is CASSGVSRETQYF. The CDR3 DNA follows: TGTGCCAGCAGTGGGGTCAGTCGGGAGACCCAGTACTTC. The full variable domain, completed using reference TRBV28 and TRBJ2-5, is DVKVTQSSRYLVKRTGEKVFLECVQDMDHENMFWYRQDPGLGLRLIYFSYDVKMKEKGDIPEGYSVSREKKERFSLILESASTNQTSMYLCASSGVSRETQYFGPGTRLLVL.

Note on this clone: The junction and the germline gene differ at one end; a read error may be behind it. CDR3 DNA: TGTGCTAGCAGCTTAGCGGGAGCTTCCTACAATGAGCAGTTCTTC. As protein: CASSLAGASYNEQFF. The rearrangement uses TRBV7-7 and TRBJ2-1; 9 nucleotides match TRBD2. The germline CDR1 and CDR2 sequences are SSHAT and FNYEAQ (reference sequence). The CDR3 sequence is 15 residues long.

This clone was seen once. The gene calls are TRBV4-3 and TRBJ2-3; tentative D call: TRBD2 (6 bases). The CDR3 totals 16 residues. V was pared by 4 bases and J by 1 base, with 15 bases between. Germline values: CDR1 LGHNA, CDR2 YSLEER. DNA of the CDR3: TGCGCCAGCAGCCCCTGGGGATCTAGCGGCACAGATACGCAGTATTTT. Translated, it gives CASSPWGSSGTDTQYF.

The rearrangement joins TRBV13 to TRBJ2-7; weak D call: TRBD1 (5 bases). Trimming stripped 2 bases from V and 3 bases from J, with 14 bases between. From germline, CDR1 is PRHDT and CDR2 FYEKMQ (reference sequence). CDR3 length: 15 residues. The CDR3 region is CASSLFQGRVYEQYF. CDR3 coding DNA: TGTGCCAGCAGCTTATTTCAGGGAAGGGTCTACGAGCAGTACTTC.

This chain connects TRBV7-6 to TRBJ2-7; D is perhaps TRBD1 (5 bases). V was cut by 1 base and J by 5 bases, with 12 bases left in between. The V gene's germline CDR1 is SGHVS and CDR2 FNYEAQ. CDR3 length: 14 amino acids. CDR3 DNA sequence: TGTGCCAGCAGCTTAGAAGCAGGGCAGGACGAGCAGTACTTC. This sequence encodes CASSLEAGQDEQYF.

This chain joins TRBV5-6 and TRBJ2-7; D is unresolved. This CDR3 contains 13 residues. The V gene's germline CDR1 is SGHDT and CDR2 YYEEEE. The ends were cut back, 1 base at V and 6 bases at J, with 11 bases in the middle. CDR3 sequence: CASSLRADLEQYF. CDR3 sequence (DNA): TGTGCCAGCAGCTTGCGGGCGGACCTCGAGCAGTACTTC.

The V and J genes are TRBV11-2 and TRBJ1-3; D ambiguous. Germline assignment: CDR1 SGHAT and CDR2 FQNNGV. The V end lost 1 base, the J end lost 0 bases, and 7 bases lay between the germline ends. The CDR3 runs 15 residues. The CDR3 spells CASSLASSSGNTIYF. CDR3 DNA: TGTGCCAGCAGCTTAGCTTCCTCCTCTGGAAACACCATATATTTT.

J is TRBJ1-2 and V is TRBV29-1; D gene uncertain. The V end lost 5 bases, the J end lost 5 bases, and 12 bases lay between the germline ends. CDR3 length equals 12 residues. Per germline, CDR1 SQVTM and CDR2 ANQGSEA. CDR3 DNA sequence: TGCAGCGTTCCGGGGAGATCTTATGGCTACACCTTC. Translation: CSVPGRSYGYTF.

This clone was seen only a few times. The rearrangement links TRBV9 to TRBJ1-1; TRBD1 matches at 7 bases. The CDR3 is 14 residues long. Germline loops: CDR1 SGDLS, CDR2 YYNGEE. With V trimmed by 1 base and J by 7 bases, 7 bases remained unmatched. CDR3: CASSVLDWDSEAFF. DNA for the CDR3: TGTGCCAGCAGCGTATTAGACTGGGACAGTGAAGCTTTCTTT. Combining the CDR3 with reference TRBV9 and TRBJ1-1 gives the whole variable domain DSGVTQTPKHLITATGQRVTLRCSPRSGDLSVYWYQQSLDQGLQFLIQYYNGEERAKGNILERFSAQQFPDLHSELNLSSLELGDSALYFCASSVLDWDSEAFFGQGTRLTVV.